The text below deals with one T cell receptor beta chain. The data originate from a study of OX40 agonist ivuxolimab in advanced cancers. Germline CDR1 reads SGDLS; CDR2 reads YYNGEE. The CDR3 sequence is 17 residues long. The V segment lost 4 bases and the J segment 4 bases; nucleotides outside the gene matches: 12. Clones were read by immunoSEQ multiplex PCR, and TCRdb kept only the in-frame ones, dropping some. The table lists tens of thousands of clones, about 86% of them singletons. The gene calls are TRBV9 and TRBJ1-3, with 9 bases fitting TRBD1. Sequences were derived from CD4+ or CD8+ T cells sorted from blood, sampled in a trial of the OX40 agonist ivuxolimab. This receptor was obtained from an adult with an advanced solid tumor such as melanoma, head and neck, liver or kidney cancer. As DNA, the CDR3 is TGTGCCAGCAGCCAAAGACCACAGGGGGCGTTGGGAAACACCATATATTTT. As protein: CASSQRPQGALGNTIYF.